One and the same sample provided the 7 T cell receptor beta chains below, sequenced in a study of T cells after yellow fever vaccination. Each CDR3 protein is one row after TCRdb ran MiXCR on the 5' RACE reads. The sample yields a few hundred thousand distinct CDR3 sequences, about 19% seen once. The sequences come from PBMCs, collected 15 days after the yellow fever booster vaccination. The receptors were sampled from a man younger than 40 who received the YFV17D yellow fever vaccine.

The rearrangement joins TRBV2 to TRBJ2-1; no clear D. CDR3 length: 14 residues. Germline values: CDR1 SNHLY, CDR2 FYNNEI. V lost 5 bases, J lost 6 bases, and 14 bases lay in between. CDR3 in amino acids: CASSTNLGINEQFF. The CDR3 nucleotides are TGTGCCAGCAGTACCAATCTGGGAATCAATGAGCAGTTCTTC.

This chain connects TRBV28 to TRBJ2-5; TRBD2 matches at 10 bases. The CDR3 contains 17 residues. V gave up 1 base and J gave up 5 bases; unmatched junction bases: 10. Germline V CDR1 and CDR2: MDHEN, SYDVKM. The CDR3 DNA sequence: TGTGCCAGCAGTTTATTACCTAGCGGGAGTGGGGTTGAGACCCAGTACTTC. This encodes CASSLLPSGSGVETQYF. Combining the CDR3 with reference TRBV28 and TRBJ2-5 gives the whole variable domain DVKVTQSSRYLVKRTGEKVFLECVQDMDHENMFWYRQDPGLGLRLIYFSYDVKMKEKGDIPEGYSVSREKKERFSLILESASTNQTSMYLCASSLLPSGSGVETQYFGPGTRLLVL.

The V gene is TRBV6-2 or TRBV6-3, the J gene TRBJ2-1, with TRBD2 matching over 10 bases. The CDR3 covers 15 residues. In germline, CDR1 is MNHEY, CDR2 SVGEGT. Unmatched junction bases numbered 10, after V lost 6 bases and J lost 8 bases. The CDR3 bases are TGTGCCAGCAGCCACGCTCTAGCGGGAGTAGATGAGCAGTTCTTC. It encodes CASSHALAGVDEQFF.

The genes are TRBV29-1 and TRBJ1-5; no firm D call. Trimming removed 4 bases at V and 4 bases at J, with 11 bases between. CDR3 length: 13 residues. From germline, CDR1 is SQVTM and CDR2 ANQGSEA. The CDR3 protein is CSVAGMNNQPQHF. The DNA for the CDR3 is TGCAGCGTTGCGGGAATGAATAATCAGCCCCAGCATTTT.

In this sample, this clonotype turned up a few times. V usage is TRBV25-1 and J usage is TRBJ2-3, with TRBD2 matching 13 bases. Germline-derived CDR1 and CDR2 are MGHDK and SYGVNS. J was trimmed by 2 bases and V by 2 bases; bases with no gene match: 7. This CDR3 region has 18 residues. As DNA, the CDR3 is TGTGCCAGCAGTGAAATCCCGGGACTAGCGGGGTACACAGATACGCAGTATTTT. Its protein is CASSEIPGLAGYTDTQYF.

CDR3 in DNA: TGTGCCAGCAGCCACAGGGCCACTGAAGCTTTCTTT. Translated: CASSHRATEAFF. The V and J genes are TRBV7-2 and TRBJ1-1, with D maybe TRBD1 (6 bases). V lost 5 bases and J 4 bases, leaving 8 bases between the germline ends. From germline, CDR1 is SGHTA and CDR2 FQGNSA. The length of the CDR3 is 12 residues.

In its sample, this clonotype was seen many times. The chain recombines TRBV3-1 with TRBJ1-1; D is ambiguous. CDR3 length equals 12 residues. The V end was cut by 0 bases, the J end by 8 bases, with 7 bases between. The germline V gene has CDR1 LGHDT and CDR2 YNNKEL (reference sequence). DNA of the CDR3: TGTGCCAGCAGCCAAGAGGGAAGGGAAGCTTTCTTT. Its protein is CASSQEGREAFF.